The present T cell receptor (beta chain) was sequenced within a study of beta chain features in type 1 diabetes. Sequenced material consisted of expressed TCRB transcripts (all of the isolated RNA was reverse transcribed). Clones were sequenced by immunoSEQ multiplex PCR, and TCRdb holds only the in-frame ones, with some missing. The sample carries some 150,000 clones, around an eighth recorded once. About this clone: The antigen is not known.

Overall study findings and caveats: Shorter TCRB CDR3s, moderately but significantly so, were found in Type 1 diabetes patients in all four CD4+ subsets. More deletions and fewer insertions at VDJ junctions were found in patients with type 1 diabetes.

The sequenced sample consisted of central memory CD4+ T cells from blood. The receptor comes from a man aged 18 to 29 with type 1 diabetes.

CDR3 residues: CASSVSGDNYGYTF. Here the CDR3 DNA reads TGTGCCAGCAGTGTTTCCGGGGACAACTATGGCTACACCTTC. The chain recombines TRBV25-1 with TRBJ1-2, with D possibly being TRBD1 (5 bases). V was trimmed by 4 bases and J by 2 bases, leaving 11 bases between them. The CDR3 contains 14 residues. CDR1 and CDR2 (germline): MGHDK, SYGVNS.